Listed here is a single T cell receptor (beta chain). Its target is unknown. The data stem from a study of CXCR3-negative and CXCR3-positive naive CD8 T cells. Study-level background: Sequencing gave about 135 million TRB reads overall, about 1.5 +/- 0.3 million per library.

Libraries of TRB cDNA were made by 5' RACE and carried UMIs. For each CDR3 protein, TCRdb gives one entry from its re-call of the 5' RACE reads, without DNA. Here the sample table reports 80,000 to 95,000 distinct CDR3 sequences. The CDR3 is made up of 14 amino acids. Looked up from germline, CDR1 is SQVTM and CDR2 is ANQGSEA. Study-level findings and limits: CD5 surface expression was similar among naive subsets, and TCR strength was estimated by inference from TRB CDR3 properties.

The CD45RO-CCR7+CD27+CD95- phenotype denoted naive CD8+ T cells. The chain links TRBV29-1 to TRBJ1-2. This clonotype was obtained from a human donor in good health. Some clones in this sample may be carry-over from other donors' samples. Material: naive CXCR3- CD8+ T cells from blood. Subset indicated: CD45RO-CCR7+CD27+CD95- naive CD8+ T cells lacking CXCR3 (TNR3-). The CDR3 is CSVDDSYPNYGYTF.